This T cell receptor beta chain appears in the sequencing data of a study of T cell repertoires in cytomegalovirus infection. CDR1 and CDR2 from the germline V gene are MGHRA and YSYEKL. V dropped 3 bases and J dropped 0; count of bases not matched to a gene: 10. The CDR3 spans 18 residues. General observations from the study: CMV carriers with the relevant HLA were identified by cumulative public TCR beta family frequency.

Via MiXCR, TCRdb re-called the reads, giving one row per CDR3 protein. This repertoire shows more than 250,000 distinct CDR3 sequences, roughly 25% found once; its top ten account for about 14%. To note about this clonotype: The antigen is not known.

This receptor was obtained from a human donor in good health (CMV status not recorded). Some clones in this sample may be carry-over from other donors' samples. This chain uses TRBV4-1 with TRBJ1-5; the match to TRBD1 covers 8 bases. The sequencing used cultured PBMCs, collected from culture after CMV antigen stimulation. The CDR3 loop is CASSQEQGGQYSNQPQHF. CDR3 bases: TGCGCCAGCAGCCAGGAACAGGGGGGACAATATAGCAATCAGCCCCAGCATTTT.